A single sample is the source of the 32 T cell receptor beta chains below, sequenced in a study of CD8+CD57+ T cells in acquired aplastic anemia. Genomic DNA provided the template from which TCR beta VDJ and CDR3 profiles were obtained. TCRdb analysed the reads with MiXCR anew, one entry per CDR3 protein. The data contain tens of thousands of distinct CDR3 sequences, 63% of them singletons. Patients chosen for sequencing had shown CD8+CD57+ cell expansion by flow cytometry. The sequencing sample was made of sorted CD4+, CD8+, or CD8+CD57+ T cells (not recorded which) from PBMCs. These receptors came from a human donor with aplastic anemia.

The chain joins TRBV27 to TRBJ2-5; either TRBD1 or TRBD2 may fit D (5 bases each). V lost 0 bases, J lost 5 bases, and 31 bases lay in between. From germline, CDR1 is MNHEY and CDR2 SMNVEV (reference sequence). The CDR3 length is 21 residues. CDR3 protein: CASSLSLRQRRGSRGSETQYF. Written as DNA, the CDR3 is TGTGCCAGCAGTTTATCCTTGCGACAACGTCGGGGCTCTAGGGGTTCGGAGACCCAGTACTTC.

Only a few counts were recorded for this clonotype. The chain links TRBV2 to TRBJ1-2; TRBD1 agrees at 9 bases. The CDR3 loop spans 13 amino acids. After removal of 1 base from V and 7 bases from J, the junction contained 1 base not matched to a gene. Germline V gives CDR1 SNHLY, CDR2 FYNNEI. The CDR3 bases are TGTGCCAGCAGTGAAGGGACAGGGGCTGGCTACACCTTC. Its protein product is CASSEGTGAGYTF.

This clonotype was seen just once. This chain uses TRBV25-1 with TRBJ1-6; D unclear. The V and J ends lost 4 bases and 0 bases respectively, with 7 bases between them. Germline V gives CDR1 MGHDK, CDR2 SYGVNS. The CDR3 is 15 residues long. CDR3 protein: CASSATSSYNSPLHF. The DNA for the CDR3 is TGTGCCAGCAGTGCCACGAGCTCCTATAATTCACCCCTCCACTTT.

The V call is TRBV24-1, the J call TRBJ2-3; 7 nucleotides line up with TRBD2. CDR1 is KGHDR and CDR2 is SFDVKD in the germline V gene. The CDR3 has 16 amino acids. V shed 4 bases and J 1 base; nucleotides not matched to a gene: 7. The CDR3 DNA reads as TGTGCCACCAGTGACGCCCCGGCGGGGGGCACAGATACGCAGTATTTT. This translates into CATSDAPAGGTDTQYF.

Comment on this clonotype: One junction end disagrees with the germline gene, perhaps due to a read error. The chain has TRBV5-1 and TRBJ2-7; TRBD1 matches 7 bases. CDR3 length: 14 amino acids. Germline V lookup: CDR1 SGHRS, CDR2 YFSETQ. As DNA, the CDR3 is TGCGCCAGCGGCTTGGCACAGGGGAGCTACGAGCAGTGCTTC. Its translation is CASGLAQGSYEQCF.

The chain has TRBV7-2 and TRBJ2-2; D possibly corresponds to TRBD1 (5 bases). Trimming left V 6 bases short and J 0 bases short, with 11 bases between. The CDR3 sequence is 15 residues long. Germline lookup yields CDR1 SGHTA and CDR2 FQGNSA. As DNA, the CDR3 is TGTGCCAGCAGGTATGACAGCGCGAACACCGGGGAGCTGTTTTTT. Amino acids: CASRYDSANTGELFF.

V usage is TRBV7-6 and J usage is TRBJ2-5; the match to TRBD2 covers 8 bases. The germline CDR1 and CDR2 sequences are SGHVS and FNYEAQ. J was trimmed by 5 bases and V by 3 bases; bases with no gene match: 5. The length of the CDR3 is 14 residues. In DNA form, the CDR3 reads TGTGCCAGCAGCTTGGGAGCGGGAGCTGAGACCCAGTACTTC. Translation: CASSLGAGAETQYF.

The chain carries TRBV10-3 and TRBJ2-3, with D possibly being TRBD1 (6 bases). From germline, CDR1 is ENHRY and CDR2 SYGVKD. The V end was cut by 4 bases, the J end by 2 bases, with 10 bases between. The CDR3 is 14 amino acids. The CDR3 DNA sequence: TGTGCCATCAGTGGAAGGACAGACACAGATACGCAGTATTTT. It yields the protein CAISGRTDTDTQYF.

V is TRBV19 and J is TRBJ1-6, with D unclear. There are 14 residues in the CDR3. Germline CDR1 reads LNHDA; CDR2 reads SQIVND (reference sequence). V was pared by 1 base and J by 7 bases, with 8 bases between. Written as DNA, the CDR3 is TGTGCCAGTAGTATAGCTGACAACAATTCACCCCTCCACTTT. It encodes CASSIADNNSPLHF. Using reference TRBV19 and TRBJ1-6 for the parts outside the CDR3, the full variable domain is DGGITQSPKYLFRKEGQNVTLSCEQNLNHDAMYWYRQDPGQGLRLIYYSQIVNDFQKGDIAEGYSVSREKKESFPLTVTSAQKNPTAFYLCASSIADNNSPLHFGNGTRLTVT.

The chain couples TRBV15 to TRBJ2-7; D is ambiguous. The CDR3 spans 13 residues. V was pared by 0 bases and J by 6 bases, with 9 bases between. CDR1 LNHNV and CDR2 YYDKDF come from the germline V gene (reference sequence). The CDR3 sequence is CATSREPLSEQYV. The CDR3 DNA follows: TGTGCCACCAGCAGAGAACCACTTAGCGAGCAGTACGTC.

This clonotype was seen repeatedly, ten times or more. This rearrangement joins TRBV7-2 to TRBJ2-7, with D hard to call. This CDR3 region has 15 residues. Germline V gene lookup returns CDR1 SGHTA and CDR2 FQGNSA. The germline V and J ends were trimmed by 3 bases and 2 bases, with 14 bases remaining between them. DNA for the CDR3: TGTGCCAGCAGCTTGCGGTACAGACCTACCTACGAGCAGTACTTC. Its translation is CASSLRYRPTYEQYF.

The rearrangement links TRBV12-5 to TRBJ2-6; TRBD1 is a possible D gene (5 bases). This CDR3 is 16 amino acids long. V dropped 3 bases and J dropped 4 bases, with 13 bases sitting between them. Germline values: CDR1 LGHNT, CDR2 FRNRAP. CDR3 coding DNA: TGTGCTAGTGGTTTAGGACCAGGGAACGGGGCCAACGTCCTGACTTTC. Protein: CASGLGPGNGANVLTF.

On this clonotype itself: Compared with germline, one end of the junction differs, possibly owing to a read error. The rearrangement joins TRBV11-2 to TRBJ1-3, with a possible D match to TRBD1 (6 bases). This CDR3 has 17 amino acids. Germline CDR1 is SGHAT and CDR2 is FQNNGV. The DNA for the CDR3 is TGTGCCAGCAGCCCCGGACAGCCCCCAGGCTCTGGAAACACCATGTATTTT. Translating gives CASSPGQPPGSGNTMYF.

The genes are TRBV29-1 and TRBJ2-1, with D possibly TRBD2 on 5 matching bases. CDR1 SQVTM and CDR2 ANQGSEA come from the germline V gene. Deletions cut 1 base from V and 9 bases from J, with 16 bases between. This CDR3 has 14 residues. The CDR3 protein is CSVEVGLASSEQFF. The CDR3 DNA is TGCAGCGTTGAAGTTGGGCTAGCCTCTAGTGAGCAGTTCTTC.

This rearrangement joins TRBV2 to TRBJ2-7; TRBD1 matches at 8 bases. The CDR3 length is 12 residues. Germline V CDR1 and CDR2: SNHLY, FYNNEI. Losses at the gene ends were 7 bases for V and 7 bases for J; bases not matched to a gene: 6. The CDR3 DNA is TGTGCCAGCAAGACAGGGGCCTTTGAGCAGTACTTC. Residues: CASKTGAFEQYF.

V gene TRBV13 combines with J gene TRBJ2-5, with a possible D match to TRBD2 (6 bases). V lost 5 bases and J lost 1, with 20 bases in between. The germline CDR1 and CDR2 sequences are PRHDT and FYEKMQ (reference sequence). The CDR3 runs 17 residues. The CDR3 is CASSKDWDSGTQETQYF. The CDR3 coding sequence is TGTGCCAGCAGCAAGGACTGGGATAGCGGTACCCAAGAGACCCAGTACTTC.

This rearrangement joins TRBV7-9 to TRBJ2-7; TRBD2 matches 13 bases. This CDR3 contains 15 residues. V lost 6 bases and J lost 0; bases outside the gene matches: 2. The germline V gene encodes CDR1 SEHNR and CDR2 FQNEAQ (reference sequence). This CDR3 reads CASSWTSGSSYEQYF. The DNA for the CDR3 is TGTGCCAGCAGTTGGACTAGCGGGAGCTCCTACGAGCAGTACTTC.

V usage is TRBV2 and J usage is TRBJ1-5; maybe TRBD1 (5 bases). CDR1 and CDR2 from the germline V gene are SNHLY and FYNNEI. V lost 5 bases and J lost 2, with 13 bases in between. CDR3 size: 15 residues. The CDR3 bases are TGTGCCAGCAGTCCCCGGGGGAGGGGCAATCAGCCCCAGCATTTT. This codes for CASSPRGRGNQPQHF.

This clonotype was seen repeatedly, ten times or more. The rearrangement uses TRBV20-1 and TRBJ2-1, with TRBD1 identical over 10 bases. The germline gives CDR1 DFQATT, CDR2 SNEGSKA (reference sequence). This CDR3 region has 14 residues. Losses at the gene ends were 3 bases for V and 6 bases for J; bases not matched to a gene: 5. The CDR3 region has the DNA TGCAGTGCTAGGGGGACAGGGGAAGCCAATGAGCAGTTCTTC. This sequence encodes CSARGTGEANEQFF.

This clonotype occurred once. The CDR3 DNA reads as TGTGCCACCAGTAACACCGGGGAGCTGTTTTTT. Translation gives CATSNTGELFF. V is TRBV24-1 and J is TRBJ2-2; D remains ambiguous. The CDR3 spans 11 residues. The germline V and J ends were trimmed by 6 bases and 2 bases, with 0 bases remaining between them. CDR1 and CDR2 (germline): KGHDR, SFDVKD.

CDR3 residues: CAISRQGSYEQYF. The CDR3 DNA is TGTGCCATCAGCCGACAGGGCTCCTACGAGCAGTACTTC. The rearrangement links TRBV10-3 to TRBJ2-7; 7 bases are shared with TRBD1. CDR3 size: 13 residues. Per germline, CDR1 ENHRY and CDR2 SYGVKD. V was pared by 6 bases and J by 0 bases, with 2 bases of the junction left unmatched.

V is TRBV15 and J is TRBJ1-4; a possible D gene is TRBD1 (5 bases). The CDR3 is 14 residues long. Germline V CDR1 and CDR2: LNHNV, YYDKDF (reference sequence). The V gene lost 3 bases and the J gene lost 8 bases, with 13 bases spanning the gap. This CDR3 is CATSRRQGGEKLFF. CDR3 DNA: TGTGCCACCAGCAGGCGTCAGGGAGGAGAAAAACTGTTTTTT.

The chain is built from TRBV20-1 and TRBJ1-6; no reliable D call. The CDR3 consists of 14 residues. Trimming pared 3 bases from V and 0 bases from J, leaving 6 bases between. Looked up from germline, CDR1 is DFQATT and CDR2 is SNEGSKA (reference sequence). The chain's CDR3 is CSARDGSYNSPLHF. CDR3 in DNA: TGCAGTGCTAGGGACGGCTCCTATAATTCACCCCTCCACTTT.

This clonotype was observed many times. The genes are TRBV24-1 and TRBJ2-2; possibly TRBD1 or TRBD2 for D (5 bases each). Germline V gene data show CDR1 as KGHDR and CDR2 as SFDVKD. The CDR3 covers 19 residues. The V gene lost 9 bases and the J gene lost 0 bases, with 25 bases spanning the gap. CDR3 amino acids: CATSPSPGREKSNTGELFF. The CDR3 coding sequence is TGTGCCACCTCCCCCTCCCCCGGCAGGGAGAAGTCGAACACCGGGGAGCTGTTTTTT.

Only a few counts were recorded for this clonotype. This sequence joins TRBV15 and TRBJ2-1; TRBD1 is a possible D gene (6 bases). CDR3 length equals 16 residues. V gave up 5 bases and J gave up 6 bases, with 20 bases separating them. CDR1 is LNHNV and CDR2 is YYDKDF in the germline V gene (reference sequence). Here the CDR3 DNA reads TGTGCCACCAGCCCCACCAGGGGACGGTTGAGCAATGAGCAGTTCTTC. This sequence encodes CATSPTRGRLSNEQFF.

With regard to this clonotype: A read error is possible here, since a much larger clone lies one base away. The V call is TRBV4-1, the J call TRBJ1-1; D is ambiguous. Germline CDR1 and CDR2: MGHRA and YSYEKL. This CDR3 region has 17 residues. CDR3 nucleotides: TGCGCCGGCAGCCAAGATGCGACGGGGTTAGCGAACACTGAAGCTTTCTTT. Translation gives CAGSQDATGLANTEAFF.

Details on this clonotype: A much larger clone lies a single base off, so this may be a read error. The rearrangement uses TRBV9 and TRBJ2-5; 8 nucleotides match TRBD1. This CDR3 has 16 amino acids. Per the germline V gene, CDR1 is SGDLS and CDR2 is YYNGEE. CDR3 loop: CASSVEDRGIKETQHF. CDR3 nucleotides: TGTGCCAGCAGCGTAGAAGACAGGGGAATTAAGGAGACCCAGCACTTC.

The sample holds many counts of this clonotype. This chain links TRBV19 with TRBJ1-1; TRBD1 matches 8 bases. Germline V lookup: CDR1 LNHDA, CDR2 SQIVND (reference sequence). The CDR3 has 16 amino acids. J lost 4 bases, V lost 7 bases, and 14 bases had no gene match. Here the CDR3 DNA reads TGTGCCAGTATCCCACTCCAGGGGGCGAAGTTCACTGAAGCTTTCTTT. Amino acids: CASIPLQGAKFTEAFF. Supplemented by reference TRBV19 and TRBJ1-1, the full variable domain reads DGGITQSPKYLFRKEGQNVTLSCEQNLNHDAMYWYRQDPGQGLRLIYYSQIVNDFQKGDIAEGYSVSREKKESFPLTVTSAQKNPTAFYLCASIPLQGAKFTEAFFGQGTRLTVV.

This chain joins TRBV28 and TRBJ1-1; TRBD1 aligns across 10 bases. The CDR3 contains 15 residues. Trimming at V came to 6 bases and at J to 6 bases, leaving 10 bases not matched to a gene. From germline, CDR1 is MDHEN and CDR2 SYDVKM. CDR3 sequence: CASRPWTGGTSEAFF. CDR3 sequence (DNA): TGTGCCAGCAGACCATGGACAGGGGGTACTTCTGAAGCTTTCTTT.

V usage is TRBV2 and J usage is TRBJ1-1, with D possibly matching TRBD1 (5 bases). The V end lost 6 bases, the J end lost 3 bases, and 23 bases lay between the germline ends. The CDR3 has 17 residues. The germline V gene has CDR1 SNHLY and CDR2 FYNNEI. This chain's CDR3 is CASSRERNSGRHTEAFF. The DNA for the CDR3 is TGTGCCAGCAGCAGAGAGAGAAATTCGGGACGGCACACTGAAGCTTTCTTT.

This clonotype appeared a few times. This rearrangement joins TRBV24-1 to TRBJ2-7; D is uncertain. The V gene's germline CDR1 is KGHDR and CDR2 SFDVKD. This CDR3 spans 13 amino acids. The V end was cut by 5 bases, the J end by 0 bases, with 7 bases between. The CDR3 loop reads CATSVKGSYEQYF. The CDR3, as DNA: TGTGCCACCAGTGTAAAGGGCTCCTACGAGCAGTACTTC.

V and J are TRBV20-1 and TRBJ1-4; maybe TRBD1 (6 bases). Germline assignment: CDR1 DFQATT and CDR2 SNEGSKA (reference sequence). The CDR3 spans 13 residues. V lost 1 base and J 14 bases, leaving 17 bases between the germline ends. The CDR3 loop reads CSARGTARGELFF. For the CDR3, the DNA is TGCAGTGCTAGAGGGACAGCACGGGGAGAGCTGTTTTTT.